The 21 T cell receptor beta chains reported below all come from one sample, sequenced in a study of shared clonotypes between healthy human individuals. Using immunoSEQ multiplex PCR, the repertoire was profiled, and TCRdb retains in-frame clones only, with some absent. The sample lists approximately 350,000 clones, less than 85% occurring once. The specimen was memory CD4+ T cells sorted from blood. Subset: CD45RA-negative fraction. Receptor source: a man aged 25 to 40 in good health.

The gene calls are TRBV2 and TRBJ2-7; D unresolved. Germline V lookup: CDR1 SNHLY, CDR2 FYNNEI. V dropped 3 bases and J dropped 0 bases, with 12 bases sitting between them. This CDR3 has 15 amino acids. The CDR3 DNA is TGTGCCAGCAGTGATAACCAGGTTTTCTCCTACGAGCAGTACTTC. Protein: CASSDNQVFSYEQYF.

The chain links TRBV7-2 to TRBJ2-5; possible D gene TRBD1, 5 bases. CDR3 size: 13 residues. V was trimmed by 4 bases and J by 5 bases, leaving 11 bases between them. Germline V CDR1 and CDR2: SGHTA, FQGNSA. The CDR3 sequence is CASSSQGSETQYF. CDR3 DNA: TGTGCCAGCAGCTCCCAGGGTTCGGAGACCCAGTACTTC.

The J gene is TRBJ2-5, the V gene TRBV9; maybe TRBD2 (6 bases). Germline loops: CDR1 SGDLS, CDR2 YYNGEE. The CDR3 loop spans 17 amino acids. V was shortened by 0 bases and J by 5 bases, with 20 bases between the two germline ends. The CDR3 DNA sequence: TGTGCCAGCAGCGTAGGGGCGTCTGGTTATGGGAGGGAGACCCAGTACTTC. This translates into CASSVGASGYGRETQYF.

This clone was seen more than once but under ten times. The rearrangement joins TRBV6-5 to TRBJ1-1, with 12 bases identical to TRBD1. The CDR3 loop spans 14 amino acids. Germline V gene lookup returns CDR1 MNHEY and CDR2 SVGAGI. V lost 0 bases to trimming and J lost 11 bases; unmatched junction nucleotides: 4. The CDR3 DNA reads TGTGCCAGCAGTTACTCGGGACAGGGGGCGAGGGCTTTCTTT. Translating gives CASSYSGQGARAFF.

V usage is TRBV18 and J usage is TRBJ1-1; TRBD1 matches 7 bases. The CDR3 runs to 17 residues. V lost 2 bases and J lost 1; bases outside the gene matches: 10. In germline, CDR1 is KGHSH, CDR2 LQKENI. The CDR3 here is CASSPRRWDSWNTEAFF. CDR3 coding DNA: TGTGCCAGCTCACCAAGACGCTGGGACAGCTGGAACACTGAAGCTTTCTTT.

The chain couples TRBV7-8 to TRBJ2-1, with 7 bases aligning to TRBD2. Trimming took 5 bases from V and 0 from J; bases not matched to a gene: 10. CDR1 is SGHVS, CDR2 FQNEAQ, per germline. The length of the CDR3 is 17 residues. The CDR3 sequence is CASSRTGTKSSYNEQFF. For the CDR3, the DNA is TGTGCCAGCAGCCGCACCGGGACTAAAAGCTCCTACAATGAGCAGTTCTTC.

A remark on this clone: Since a far larger clone is one base different, this is likely a read error. The chain uses TRBV2 and TRBJ1-1; D unclear. CDR3 length: 14 amino acids. Germline V gene lookup returns CDR1 SNHLY and CDR2 FYNNEI. Deletions cut 7 bases from V and 5 bases from J, with 17 bases between. The chain's CDR3 is CASIPEVGGTEAFF. CDR3 bases: TGTGCCAGCATCCCAGAGGTGGGTGGGACTGAAGCTTTCTTT.

This clone showed up just once. Other nucleotide sequences from this sample produce the same CDR3. The genes are TRBV7-9 and TRBJ2-3, with D perhaps matching TRBD1 or TRBD2 (5 bases each). CDR1 is SEHNR and CDR2 is FQNEAQ in the germline V gene (reference sequence). The CDR3 sequence is 14 residues long. V was trimmed by 5 bases and J by 2 bases, leaving 11 bases between them. The CDR3 sequence: CASSLAGTTDTQYF. CDR3 nucleotide sequence: TGTGCCAGCAGCCTTGCCGGGACCACAGATACGCAGTATTTT.

This clone is a singleton in its sample. The chain recombines TRBV10-3 with TRBJ2-7, with D possibly being TRBD2 (7 bases). The V end lost 5 bases, the J end lost 6 bases, and 23 bases lay between the germline ends. The germline V gene encodes CDR1 ENHRY and CDR2 SYGVKD. The length of the CDR3 is 16 residues. DNA of the CDR3: TGTGCCATCAGTCCGATGCCCATTGGGGGCGGGGGCGAGCAGTACTTC. It encodes CAISPMPIGGGGEQYF.

The V and J genes are TRBV9 and TRBJ2-5; tentatively, D is TRBD1 (6 bases). Germline V gene sequence: CDR1 SGDLS, CDR2 YYNGEE. The CDR3 runs 16 residues. Trimming removed 6 bases at V and 0 bases at J, with 18 bases between. This chain's CDR3 is CASNGEGQGNQETQYF. The CDR3, as DNA: TGTGCCAGCAACGGCGAGGGGCAGGGGAACCAAGAGACCCAGTACTTC.

V is TRBV28 and J is TRBJ2-6; D might be TRBD1 or TRBD2, each matching 5 bases. CDR3 size: 16 residues. Germline V lookup: CDR1 MDHEN, CDR2 SYDVKM. Trimming shortened V by 4 bases and J by 0 bases, and 10 bases separated the two germline ends. CDR3 sequence: CASSSPGASGANVLTF. The CDR3 DNA reads TGTGCCAGCAGTTCTCCCGGGGCCTCTGGGGCCAACGTCCTGACTTTC.

The V call is TRBV15, the J call TRBJ1-3, with D unresolved. Trimming took off 0 bases at V and 0 bases at J, with 6 bases between the two ends. The CDR3 runs 15 residues. Germline assignment: CDR1 LNHNV and CDR2 YYDKDF (reference sequence). This chain's CDR3 is CATSRDLVSGNTIYF. The CDR3 DNA is TGTGCCACCAGCAGAGATTTGGTCTCTGGAAACACCATATATTTT.

In this sample, this clone turned up a few times. V is TRBV5-1 and J is TRBJ2-5; TRBD2 agrees at 7 bases. V was clipped by 3 bases and J by 4 bases; unmatched bases: 9. Looked up from germline, CDR1 is SGHRS and CDR2 is YFSETQ. The CDR3 covers 15 residues. The CDR3 coding sequence is TGCGCCAGCAGCTGGGAGGGAACAGGAGGAGAGACCCAGTACTTC. Translated: CASSWEGTGGETQYF. Looking up the rest from reference TRBV5-1 and TRBJ2-5 gives the full variable domain: KAGVTQTPRYLIKTRGQQVTLSCSPISGHRSVSWYQQTPGQGLQFLFEYFSETQRNKGNFPGRFSGRQFSNSRSEMNVSTLELGDSALYLCASSWEGTGGETQYFGPGTRLLVL.

The chain links TRBV6-6 to TRBJ1-5; 7 bases line up with TRBD1. V dropped 7 bases and J dropped 7; count of bases not matched to a gene: 7. The CDR3 contains 13 residues. CDR1 is MNHNY, CDR2 SVGAGI, per germline (reference sequence). CDR3 bases: TGTGCCAGCAACAAACAGGGGAACCAGCCCCAGCATTTT. Residues: CASNKQGNQPQHF.

The rearrangement uses TRBV18 and TRBJ1-4; 7 nucleotides line up with TRBD1. CDR3 size: 15 residues. CDR1 and CDR2 from the germline V gene are KGHSH and LQKENI. The trim removed 3 bases at V and 1 base at J, leaving 2 bases unmatched. The CDR3 loop reads CASSPGTETNEKLFF. In DNA form, the CDR3 reads TGTGCCAGCTCACCCGGGACAGAAACTAATGAAAAACTGTTTTTT.

The chain is built from TRBV11-3 and TRBJ2-5, with D uncertain. CDR1 is SGHNT, CDR2 YENEEA, per germline. V lost 0 bases and J lost 4, with 12 bases in between. The CDR3 contains 15 residues. As DNA, the CDR3 is TGTGCCAGCAGCTTAGATCCTGGACCTACAGAGACCCAGTACTTC. It yields the protein CASSLDPGPTETQYF.

This clone was seen at least ten times. The CDR3 DNA follows: TGTGCCAGCAGTGCAAGCGGGAGGGCTGAGCAGTTCTTC. Translated: CASSASGRAEQFF. V is TRBV2 and J is TRBJ2-1; TRBD2 agrees at 10 bases. CDR1 is SNHLY and CDR2 is FYNNEI in the germline V gene. CDR3 size: 13 residues. The junction had 3 bases not matched to a gene; V was cut back by 4 bases and J by 9 bases.

CDR3 nucleotides: TGTGCCAGCTCACTGAAGACAGGGAGCTATGGCTACACCTTC. This sequence encodes CASSLKTGSYGYTF. This chain connects TRBV18 to TRBJ1-2; 7 bases are a match to TRBD1. Trimming cost V 4 bases and J 4 bases; bases outside gene matches: 6. Germline-derived CDR1 and CDR2 are KGHSH and LQKENI. The CDR3 contains 14 residues.

The chain joins TRBV30 to TRBJ1-2, with 12 nucleotides matching TRBD1. The J segment lost 8 bases and the V segment lost 8 bases, leaving 18 bases of the junction unmatched. This CDR3 spans 16 amino acids. CDR1 and CDR2 from the germline V gene are GTSNPN and SVGIG (reference sequence). The CDR3 sequence is CARKDFPGQGAGGYTF. The CDR3 DNA follows: TGTGCCCGAAAGGACTTTCCGGGACAGGGGGCCGGGGGCTACACCTTC.

The rearrangement joins TRBV2 to TRBJ1-4; tentatively, D is TRBD1 (6 bases). Per germline, CDR1 SNHLY and CDR2 FYNNEI. This CDR3 spans 14 amino acids. V lost 8 bases to trimming and J lost 11 bases, with 21 bases between them. In DNA form, the CDR3 reads TGTGCCAGCTGCCCAGACAGGAATGGGGGGAAACTGTTTTTT. Amino acid sequence: CASCPDRNGGKLFF.

The chain carries TRBV27 and TRBJ1-2; 7 nucleotides match TRBD1. The V gene's germline CDR1 is MNHEY and CDR2 SMNVEV (reference sequence). This CDR3 comprises 17 residues. V shed 4 bases and J 7 bases; nucleotides not matched to a gene: 18. CDR3 nucleotides: TGTGCCAGCAGTTCAGCCGGGACAGAAACCACCTTGGGTGGCTACACCTTC. This codes for CASSSAGTETTLGGYTF.